This T cell receptor (beta chain) was identified in a study of T-cell reconstitution after alpha-beta-depleted transplantation in children. There are a few counts of this clonotype. During its preparation, the TCRbeta library received unique molecular identifiers. Each CDR3 protein is one row after TCRdb ran MiXCR on the PCR reads. The data contain about 360,000 distinct CDR3 sequences, more than 10% of them seen just once; the ten biggest clones take up approximately 4.2%. Sample: PBMCs, taken from the stem cell graft. This sequence originates from a human donor who donated a stem cell graft to a child with Fanconi anemia.

Here the CDR3 DNA reads TGCAGTGCTAGAACCCGGACACTTGAAGCTTTCTTT. Amino acids: CSARTRTLEAFF. The chain uses TRBV20-1 and TRBJ1-1; a weak D match, TRBD1 (5 bases). The CDR3 contains 12 residues. Germline loops: CDR1 DFQATT, CDR2 SNEGSKA (reference sequence). V lost 2 bases to trimming and J lost 7 bases, with 11 bases between them.